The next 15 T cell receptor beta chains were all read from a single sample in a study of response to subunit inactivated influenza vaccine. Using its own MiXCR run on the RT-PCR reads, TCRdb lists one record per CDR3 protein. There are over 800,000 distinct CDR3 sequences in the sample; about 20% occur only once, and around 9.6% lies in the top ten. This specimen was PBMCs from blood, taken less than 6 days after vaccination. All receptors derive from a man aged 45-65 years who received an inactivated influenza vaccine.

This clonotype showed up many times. The CDR3 protein is CASSLAGAGNTGELFF. In nucleotides, the CDR3 is TGTGCCAGCAGCTTAGCGGGGGCAGGGAACACCGGGGAGCTGTTTTTT. The chain is built from TRBV7-2 and TRBJ2-2, with D perhaps TRBD1 (6 bases). The CDR3 covers 16 residues. The germline V and J ends were trimmed by 0 bases and 1 base, with 9 bases remaining between them. Germline V gene data show CDR1 as SGHTA and CDR2 as FQGNSA.

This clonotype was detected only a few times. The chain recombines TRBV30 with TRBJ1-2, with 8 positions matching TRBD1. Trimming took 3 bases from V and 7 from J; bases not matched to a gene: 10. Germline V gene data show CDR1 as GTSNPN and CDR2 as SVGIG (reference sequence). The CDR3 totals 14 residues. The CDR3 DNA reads TGTGCCTGGAGAGGTCAGGGGGCGCAATCTGGCTACACCTTC. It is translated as CAWRGQGAQSGYTF.

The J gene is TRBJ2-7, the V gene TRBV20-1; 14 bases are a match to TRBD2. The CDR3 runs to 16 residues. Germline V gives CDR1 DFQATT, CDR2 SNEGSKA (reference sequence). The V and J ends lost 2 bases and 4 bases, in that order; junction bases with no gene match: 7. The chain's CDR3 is CSARPGLAGVFYEQYF. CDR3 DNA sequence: TGCAGTGCTAGACCGGGACTAGCGGGAGTATTTTACGAGCAGTACTTC.

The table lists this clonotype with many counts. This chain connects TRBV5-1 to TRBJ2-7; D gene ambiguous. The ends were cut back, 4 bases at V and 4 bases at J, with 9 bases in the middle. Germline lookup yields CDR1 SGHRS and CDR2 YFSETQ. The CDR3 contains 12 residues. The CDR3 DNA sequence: TGCGCCAGCAGCCAACAGCAGTACGAGCAGTACTTC. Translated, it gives CASSQQQYEQYF.

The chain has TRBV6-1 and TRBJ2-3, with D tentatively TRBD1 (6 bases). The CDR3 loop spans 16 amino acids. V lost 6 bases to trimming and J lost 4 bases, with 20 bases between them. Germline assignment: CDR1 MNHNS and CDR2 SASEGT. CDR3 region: CASSPTGRGIPDTQYF. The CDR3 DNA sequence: TGTGCCAGCAGCCCAACAGGGCGAGGCATCCCAGATACGCAGTATTTT.

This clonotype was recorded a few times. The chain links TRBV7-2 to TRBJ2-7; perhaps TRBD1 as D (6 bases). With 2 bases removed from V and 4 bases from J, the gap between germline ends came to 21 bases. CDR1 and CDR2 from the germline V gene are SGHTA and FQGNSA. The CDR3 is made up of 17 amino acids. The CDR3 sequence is CASSLSGLNRDRYEQYF. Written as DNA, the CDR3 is TGTGCCAGCAGCTTATCGGGCCTTAACAGGGATAGGTACGAGCAGTACTTC.

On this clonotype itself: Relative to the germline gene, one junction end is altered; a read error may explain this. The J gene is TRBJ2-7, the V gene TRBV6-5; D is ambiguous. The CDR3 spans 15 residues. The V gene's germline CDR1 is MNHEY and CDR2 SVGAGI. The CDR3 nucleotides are TGTGCCAGCAGTTACTCGAGTGGCAAGTCCTACGAGCAGTGCTTC. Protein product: CASSYSSGKSYEQCF.

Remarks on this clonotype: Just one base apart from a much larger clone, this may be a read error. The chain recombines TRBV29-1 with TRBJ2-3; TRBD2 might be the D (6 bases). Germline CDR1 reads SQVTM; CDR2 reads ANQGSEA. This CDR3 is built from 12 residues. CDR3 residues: CSVEDPGDTRYF. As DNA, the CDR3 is TGCAGCGTTGAAGATCCGGGAGATACGCGGTATTTT.

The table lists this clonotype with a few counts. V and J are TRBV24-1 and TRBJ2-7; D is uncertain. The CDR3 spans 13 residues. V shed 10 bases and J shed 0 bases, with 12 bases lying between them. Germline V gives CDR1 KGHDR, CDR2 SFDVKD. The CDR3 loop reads CATAPTSSYEQYF. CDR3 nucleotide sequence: TGTGCCACAGCCCCGACCAGCTCCTACGAGCAGTACTTC.

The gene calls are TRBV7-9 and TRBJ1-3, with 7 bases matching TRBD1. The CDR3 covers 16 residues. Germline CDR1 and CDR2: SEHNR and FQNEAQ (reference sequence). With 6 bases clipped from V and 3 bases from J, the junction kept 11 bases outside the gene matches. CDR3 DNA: TGTGCCAGCAGGGAGACAGGGTTTTCGGATGGAAACACCATATATTTT. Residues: CASRETGFSDGNTIYF.

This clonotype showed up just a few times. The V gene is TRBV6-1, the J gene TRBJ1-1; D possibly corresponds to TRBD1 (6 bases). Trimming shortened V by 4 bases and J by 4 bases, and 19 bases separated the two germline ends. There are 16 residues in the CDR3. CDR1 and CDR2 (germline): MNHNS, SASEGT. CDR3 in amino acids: CASSVSRTSGATEAFF. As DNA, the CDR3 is TGTGCCAGCAGTGTCTCTCGGACCTCGGGGGCCACTGAAGCTTTCTTT.

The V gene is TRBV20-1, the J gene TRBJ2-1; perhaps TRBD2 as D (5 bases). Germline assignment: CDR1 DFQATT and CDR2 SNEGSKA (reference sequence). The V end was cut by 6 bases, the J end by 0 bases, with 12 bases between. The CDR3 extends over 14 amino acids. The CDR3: CSAALAGSYNEQFF. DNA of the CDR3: TGCAGTGCCGCTCTAGCAGGCTCCTACAATGAGCAGTTCTTC.

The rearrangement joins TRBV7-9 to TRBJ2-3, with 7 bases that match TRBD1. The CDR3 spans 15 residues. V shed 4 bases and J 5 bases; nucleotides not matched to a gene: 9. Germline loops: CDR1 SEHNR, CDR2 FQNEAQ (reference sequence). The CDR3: CASSSRQGVGDTQYF. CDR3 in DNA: TGTGCCAGCAGCTCCCGACAGGGTGTGGGAGATACGCAGTATTTT.

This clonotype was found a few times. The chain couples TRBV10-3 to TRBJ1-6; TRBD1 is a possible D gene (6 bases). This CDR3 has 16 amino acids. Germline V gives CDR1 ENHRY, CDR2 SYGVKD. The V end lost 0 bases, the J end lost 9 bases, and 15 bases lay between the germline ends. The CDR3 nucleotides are TGTGCCATCAGTGAGTCGAGGCAGGGGAGGGGTTCACCCCTCCACTTT. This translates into CAISESRQGRGSPLHF.

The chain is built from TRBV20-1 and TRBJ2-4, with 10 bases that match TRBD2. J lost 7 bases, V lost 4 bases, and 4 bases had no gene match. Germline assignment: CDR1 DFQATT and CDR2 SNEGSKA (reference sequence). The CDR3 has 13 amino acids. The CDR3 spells CSATLAGVNIQYF. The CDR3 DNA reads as TGCAGTGCTACGCTAGCGGGAGTCAACATTCAGTACTTC.